This record concerns one T cell receptor beta chain sequence. Its antigen is still unknown. This entry is derived from a study of T cell responses to AZD1222 COVID-19 vaccine. General study points: Baseline antibody screening turned up just a handful of seropositive AZD1222 recipients. Donors were chiefly white British, with a greater number of females, and clonal diversity was perhaps underestimated. Among spike-specific TCRs, nearly half reportedly target unmutated variant regions. There were vaccine-associated CD4 TCRs across spike, dominant at 160-218 and 743-854.

Method: immunoSEQ multiplex PCR; TCRdb's copy keeps in-frame clones and lacks some. Seen here are some 150,000 clones, more than 75% observed once, and the top ten hold approximately 3%. This CDR3 is 14 amino acids long. From germline, CDR1 is MNHEY and CDR2 SVGAGI. V dropped 6 bases and J dropped 7; count of bases not matched to a gene: 5. This clonotype was sampled from an adult who received the AZD1222 COVID-19 vaccine. The specimen was peripheral blood, collected 28 days after the second AZD1222 dose. The chain employs TRBV6-5 and TRBJ1-6, with 8 bases identical to TRBD1. The CDR3 loop reads CASRSGGGNSPLHF. The CDR3 DNA is TGTGCCAGCAGGTCAGGGGGCGGAAATTCACCCCTCCACTTT.